This TCR beta chain was retrieved from a study of graft-versus-host responses after intestinal transplantation listed by TCRdb under 2021. Concerning the study at large: The transplants that recipients got were multivisceral, liver-intestinal, or isolated intestinal. A cohort of 24 intestinal transplant recipients, including one retransplant, was enrolled, and 3 patients lacking pretransplant specimens were excluded. After intestinal transplantation, graft-versus-host and host-versus-graft alloreactive T cell clones in the graft, circulation and bone marrow were tracked using bulk TCR-beta CDR3 sequencing. Samples from a few later patients were sequenced in-house on an Illumina MiSeq with MiXCR processing rather than by the commercial service. Alloreactive clones were identified by sequencing pre-transplant mixed lymphocyte reaction products and comparing them with unstimulated pre-transplant donor and recipient T cells. Every recipient was given anti-thymocyte globulin induction, followed by 2 to 3 years of maintenance tacrolimus and steroids. A peak of at least 4% donor T cells among recipient peripheral blood mononuclear cells was the definition used for donor T cell macrochimerism. General findings and caveats noted by the study authors: GvH clones were detected in recipient bone marrow, and some appeared earlier in ileal mucosa or blood, consistent with an intestinal mucosal origin. The relatively low number and heterogeneity of intestinal transplant patients limited the conclusions. In the allografts of patients with donor T cell macrochimerism, GvH to HvG T cell clonal ratios were high. Early after transplant, peak levels of circulating GvH clones were associated with declines in HvG clones.

A remark on this clone: Its antigen specificity is not known. Per-base quality was not reported, and no clone a single base away is much larger than it.

The CDR3 goes from the cysteine to the phenylalanine over 13 residues. Solely the CDR3 DNA is kept, with 39 bases framed from the first base. Library preparation was by the immunoSEQ multiplex PCR assay. For most patients, genomic DNA was subjected to high-throughput TCR-beta CDR3 sequencing by Adaptive Biotechnologies. From the authors' description of their analysis: TCR sequencing data for over 15 patients were retrieved from Adaptive's ImmunoSEQ software; a few other patients were processed with MiXCR and VDJtools. CDR3 nucleotide sequences shared by donor and recipient were removed because the origin of these sequences could not be assigned. To be classed as alloreactive, a clone needed at least 2-fold expansion over unstimulated cells and a minimum CFSE-low frequency of 0.002% (template counts) or 0.001% (read counts). Mappable clones were those detected in sequenced pre-transplant spleen, lymph node, or MLR CFSE-low populations of the donor or recipient. The cumulative frequency of alloreactive clones was calculated as a percentage of all sequences, weighted by copy number. TCRdb retrieved this table from immuneACCESS and kept in-frame rearrangements only. Not all clones are present; in checked studies, unresolved V genes account for under half, and no reason is known for the remainder. That table furnishes V, J and clone size, whereas the DNA furnished D and trimming. This sample comprises about 40,000 clones, approximately 95% of them detected only once. The top ten clones comprise roughly 4% of the sample.

In the first month after transplant, blood samples were collected up to 4 times, and after that at least monthly when available. This TCR was recovered from a human patient who received an intestinal transplant, so some T cells may come from the graft donor. Sequenced material: PBMCs, taken roughly 780 days after intestinal transplantation. This receptor chain uses TRBV7-5 and TRBJ2-2; the D call in the table, TRBD2, was not verified against the DNA. TRBV7-5 counts as a pseudogene. Read as DNA, the sequence is TGTGTCAGAAGCTTAGGAGGGTCCGGGGAGCTGTTTTTT. Translated, it gives CVRSLGGSGELFF.